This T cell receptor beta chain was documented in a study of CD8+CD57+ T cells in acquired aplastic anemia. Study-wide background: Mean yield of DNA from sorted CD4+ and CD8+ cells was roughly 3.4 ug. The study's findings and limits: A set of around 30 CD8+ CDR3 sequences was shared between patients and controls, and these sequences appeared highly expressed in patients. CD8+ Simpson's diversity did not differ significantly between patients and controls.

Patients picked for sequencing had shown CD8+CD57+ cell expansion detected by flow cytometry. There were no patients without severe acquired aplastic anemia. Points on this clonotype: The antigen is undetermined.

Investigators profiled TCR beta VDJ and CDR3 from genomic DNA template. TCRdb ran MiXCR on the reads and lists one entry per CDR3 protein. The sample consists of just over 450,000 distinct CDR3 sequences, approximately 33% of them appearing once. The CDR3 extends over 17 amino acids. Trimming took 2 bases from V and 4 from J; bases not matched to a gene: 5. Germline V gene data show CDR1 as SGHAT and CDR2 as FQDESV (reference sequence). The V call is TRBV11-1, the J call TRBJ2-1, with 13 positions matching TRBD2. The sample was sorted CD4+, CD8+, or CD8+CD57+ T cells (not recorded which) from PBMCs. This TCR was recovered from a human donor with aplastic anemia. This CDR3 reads CASSLWTSGRGYNEQFF. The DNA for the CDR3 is TGTGCCAGCAGCTTATGGACTAGCGGGAGAGGGTACAATGAGCAGTTCTTC. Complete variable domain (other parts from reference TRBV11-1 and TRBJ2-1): EAEVAQSPRYKITEKSQAVAFWCDPISGHATLYWYRQILGQGPELLVQFQDESVVDDSQLPKDRFSAERLKGVDSTLKIQPAELGDSAMYLCASSLWTSGRGYNEQFFGPGTRLTVL.